The 27 T cell receptor beta chains below all came from one sample that was sequenced in a study of cytotoxic CD8 clonotypes in ibrutinib-treated CLL. Here immunoSEQ multiplex PCR was the method, and the copy in TCRdb shows in-frame clones only, minus some. The sample has 55,000 to 80,000 clones; approximately 54% are singletons. The sequencing used PBMCs, collected after 12 months of ibrutinib treatment. These receptors originate from a human donor with chronic lymphocytic leukemia.

This sequence joins TRBV11-2 and TRBJ2-3; D remains unclear. The CDR3 is 13 residues long. Per germline, CDR1 SGHAT and CDR2 FQNNGV. The germline V and J ends were trimmed by 8 bases and 1 base, with 10 bases remaining between them. The DNA of the CDR3 is TGTGCCAGCGTGATGGCAGGCACAGATACGCAGTATTTT. It codes for CASVMAGTDTQYF.

A remark on this clone: This could be a read error, since a much larger clone is one nucleotide away. This chain connects TRBV7-9 to TRBJ2-1, with a tentative D call TRBD2 (5 bases). With 1 base removed from V and 10 bases from J, the gap between germline ends came to 5 bases. There are 11 residues in the CDR3. Germline CDR1 reads SEHNR; CDR2 reads FQNEAQ (reference sequence). The CDR3 nucleotides are TGTGCCAGCAGCTTAGGCGGGGAGCAGTTCTTC. Its translation is CASSLGGEQFF. The full variable domain, in which reference TRBV7-9 and TRBJ2-1 provide the parts outside the CDR3, is DTGVSQNPRHKITKRGQNVTFRCDPISEHNRLYWYRQTLGQGPEFLTYFQNEAQLEKSRLLSDRFSAERPKGSFSTLEIQRTEQGDSAMYLCASSLGGEQFFGPGTRLTVL.

This sequence joins TRBV2 and TRBJ2-3; 14 bases are shared with TRBD2. The junction had 3 bases not matched to a gene; V was cut back by 4 bases and J by 6 bases. The CDR3 covers 15 residues. CDR1 is SNHLY, CDR2 FYNNEI, per germline. The chain's CDR3 is CASSGTSGRWDTQYF. Here the CDR3 DNA reads TGTGCCAGCAGTGGGACTAGCGGGAGGTGGGATACGCAGTATTTT.

CDR3 DNA: TGTGCCAGCAGTTACTTACGTCGCACTGAAGCTTTCTTT. As protein: CASSYLRRTEAFF. This chain uses TRBV6-5 with TRBJ1-1; D is unclear. CDR1 and CDR2 (germline): MNHEY, SVGAGI. The CDR3 is 13 amino acids. V lost 1 base to trimming and J lost 4 bases, with 7 bases between them.

The chain couples TRBV5-4 to TRBJ2-1, with 9 bases identical to TRBD2. The germline V gene has CDR1 SGHNT and CDR2 YYREEE (reference sequence). J lost 4 bases, V lost 6 bases, and 11 bases had no gene match. CDR3 size: 16 residues. CDR3 bases: TGTGCCAGCACCCGCTTGCGGGAGGGCGGGTACAATGAGCAGTTCTTC. It encodes CASTRLREGGYNEQFF.

The gene calls are TRBV2 and TRBJ2-3; the D gene is possibly TRBD2 (5 bases). This CDR3 is 15 amino acids long. V dropped 3 bases and J dropped 0 bases, with 10 bases sitting between them. Germline values: CDR1 SNHLY, CDR2 FYNNEI. Here the CDR3 DNA reads TGTGCCAGCAGTGAGAGGGAAACTAGCACAGATACGCAGTATTTT. Its translation is CASSERETSTDTQYF.

V usage is TRBV7-2 and J usage is TRBJ2-5; D is unclear. The J call is in doubt because the DNA end fits TRBJ2-7 better. This CDR3 region has 12 residues. Per germline, CDR1 SGHTA and CDR2 FQGNSA. The CDR3 is CASSLVAYEQYF. The CDR3 DNA reads as TGTGCCAGCAGCTTAGTCGCCTACGAGCAGTACTTC.

This clone has at least ten counts. The rearrangement joins TRBV7-9 to TRBJ2-3, with D perhaps TRBD2 (7 bases). The CDR3 consists of 16 residues. Trimming left V 4 bases short and J 3 bases short, with 17 bases between. The germline gives CDR1 SEHNR, CDR2 FQNEAQ (reference sequence). The chain's CDR3 is CASSSRVGGRTDTQYF. The CDR3 DNA reads as TGTGCCAGCAGCTCCCGGGTCGGGGGGCGGACAGATACGCAGTATTTT.

V usage is TRBV2 and J usage is TRBJ2-7, with 9 bases that match TRBD1. Trimming cost V 9 bases and J 4 bases; bases outside gene matches: 13. Germline assignment: CDR1 SNHLY and CDR2 FYNNEI. The CDR3 is 15 residues long. The CDR3 here is CASKFPSDRGYEQYV. The CDR3 DNA is TGTGCCAGTAAGTTCCCTTCGGACAGGGGTTACGAGCAGTACGTC.

V gene TRBV27 combines with J gene TRBJ2-3, with 9 bases aligning to TRBD2. The V gene's germline CDR1 is MNHEY and CDR2 SMNVEV (reference sequence). The CDR3 length is 15 residues. V trimming: 6 bases; J trimming: 1 base; junction bases outside the gene matches: 5. The CDR3 region has the DNA TGTGCCAGCAGCTTAGCGGGAGCGGGCACAGATACGCAGTATTTT. It yields the protein CASSLAGAGTDTQYF.

The chain links TRBV7-8 to TRBJ2-3; 13 nucleotides line up with TRBD2. The germline V gene has CDR1 SGHVS and CDR2 FQNEAQ. This CDR3 has 16 residues. V was pared by 5 bases and J by 5 bases, with 7 bases of the junction left unmatched. CDR3 coding DNA: TGTGCCAGCAGCCTCCGGACTAGCGGGGGTAGAGATACGCAGTATTTT. Amino acids: CASSLRTSGGRDTQYF.

The rearrangement uses TRBV7-8 and TRBJ1-1; D gene unclear. V lost 6 bases and J lost 11, with 31 bases in between. This CDR3 contains 17 residues. CDR1 is SGHVS and CDR2 is FQNEAQ in the germline V gene. CDR3 in amino acids: CASSQYGVTRGGTSAFF. In DNA, the CDR3 is TGTGCCAGCAGTCAATATGGGGTTACACGGGGTGGAACTAGTGCTTTCTTT.

At least ten counts were recorded for this clone. The chain is built from TRBV27 and TRBJ1-2; D possibly corresponds to TRBD1 (5 bases). Trimming removed 0 bases at V and 13 bases at J, with 18 bases between. The CDR3 sequence is 14 residues long. Per germline, CDR1 MNHEY and CDR2 SMNVEV (reference sequence). The CDR3 DNA is TGTGCCAGCAGTTTATCTGGTGGGGGGTATAGGTTCACCTTC. It specifies CASSLSGGGYRFTF.

The V gene is TRBV11-2, the J gene TRBJ2-5; D is unclear. The V end was cut by 5 bases, the J end by 1 base, with 11 bases between. Germline loops: CDR1 SGHAT, CDR2 FQNNGV. CDR3 size: 14 residues. CDR3 nucleotides: TGTGCCAGCAGCAAAATAAGACGCCAAGAGACCCAGTACTTC. Its translation is CASSKIRRQETQYF.

V gene TRBV10-3 combines with J gene TRBJ1-5, with D maybe TRBD1 (6 bases). The V gene's germline CDR1 is ENHRY and CDR2 SYGVKD. This CDR3 has 14 residues. V gave up 10 bases and J gave up 4 bases, with 17 bases separating them. This chain's CDR3 is CATAPGDNNQPQHF. The CDR3 nucleotides read TGTGCCACCGCCCCCGGGGACAATAATCAGCCCCAGCATTTT.

The rearrangement joins TRBV2 to TRBJ1-1, with D tentatively TRBD1 (6 bases). The CDR3 consists of 17 residues. Germline-derived CDR1 and CDR2 are SNHLY and FYNNEI. V lost 6 bases and J 1 base, leaving 21 bases between the germline ends. The CDR3 protein is CASSWGKGGLRNTEAFF. Here the CDR3 DNA reads TGTGCCAGCAGCTGGGGAAAGGGGGGGCTTAGGAACACTGAAGCTTTCTTT. Full variable domain (missing parts from reference TRBV2 and TRBJ1-1): EPEVTQTPSHQVTQMGQEVILRCVPISNHLYFYWYRQILGQKVEFLVSFYNNEISEKSEIFDDQFSVERPDGSNFTLKIRSTKLEDSAMYFCASSWGKGGLRNTEAFFGQGTRLTVV.

This clone has a handful of counts. The chain carries TRBV6-5 and TRBJ2-3, with D maybe TRBD1 (6 bases). The V end was cut by 0 bases, the J end by 14 bases, with 15 bases between. The CDR3 is 13 amino acids. Germline-derived CDR1 and CDR2 are MNHEY and SVGAGI. CDR3 protein: CASSYSPGPGAYF. The CDR3 DNA follows: TGTGCCAGCAGTTACTCCCCGGGCCCAGGGGCGTATTTT.

The chain is built from TRBV5-1 and TRBJ2-3, with unresolved D. Germline CDR1 and CDR2: SGHRS and YFSETQ. The CDR3 consists of 13 residues. V dropped 9 bases and J dropped 1 base, with 12 bases sitting between them. CDR3 sequence: CATAPPGTDTQYF. The CDR3 nucleotides are TGCGCCACCGCACCGCCAGGCACAGATACGCAGTATTTT. Full variable domain (remainder filled in from reference TRBV5-1 and TRBJ2-3): KAGVTQTPRYLIKTRGQQVTLSCSPISGHRSVSWYQQTPGQGLQFLFEYFSETQRNKGNFPGRFSGRQFSNSRSEMNVSTLELGDSALYLCATAPPGTDTQYFGPGTRLTVL.

This clone was counted between two and nine times. This chain joins TRBV5-1 and TRBJ2-2; D is undetermined. With 0 bases removed from V and 2 bases from J, the gap between germline ends came to 5 bases. The germline CDR1 and CDR2 sequences are SGHRS and YFSETQ. CDR3 length: 14 amino acids. Here the CDR3 DNA reads TGCGCCAGCAGCTTGGCCTTAAACACCGGGGAGCTGTTTTTT. Amino acid sequence: CASSLALNTGELFF.

The chain has TRBV4-2 and TRBJ2-4, with 13 bases fitting TRBD2. The CDR3 loop spans 16 amino acids. CDR1 and CDR2 (germline): LGHNA, YNFKEQ. Losses at the gene ends were 4 bases for V and 8 bases for J; bases not matched to a gene: 8. This CDR3 is CASSPETGTSGDIQYF. The CDR3 coding sequence is TGTGCCAGCAGCCCTGAAACCGGGACTAGCGGGGACATTCAGTACTTC.

The CDR3 here is CASSGGQDWGGTDTQYF. The CDR3 DNA reads TGTGCCAGCAGTGGGGGACAGGATTGGGGAGGCACAGATACGCAGTATTTT. This chain links TRBV25-1 with TRBJ2-3, with 8 bases matching TRBD1. CDR1 MGHDK and CDR2 SYGVNS come from the germline V gene. The CDR3 has 17 residues. After removal of 4 bases from V and 1 base from J, the junction contained 10 bases not matched to a gene.

V gene TRBV6-1 combines with J gene TRBJ1-1, with 7 bases identical to TRBD1. V lost 6 bases to trimming and J lost 7 bases; unmatched junction nucleotides: 8. Germline assignment: CDR1 MNHNS and CDR2 SASEGT. The CDR3 runs to 13 residues. The CDR3 loop reads CASSQGTAYEAFF. DNA for the CDR3: TGTGCCAGCAGCCAAGGGACAGCGTATGAAGCTTTCTTT.

The V call is TRBV11-2, the J call TRBJ2-5; D is uncertain. CDR1 and CDR2 from the germline V gene are SGHAT and FQNNGV. With 2 bases removed from V and 2 bases from J, the gap between germline ends came to 0 bases. This CDR3 is 11 amino acids long. CDR3 sequence: CASSLQETQYF. The CDR3 DNA follows: TGTGCCAGCAGCTTACAAGAGACCCAGTACTTC.

This clone was counted a few times. This sequence joins TRBV7-8 and TRBJ1-5, with unresolved D. The CDR3 runs to 16 residues. Germline-derived CDR1 and CDR2 are SGHVS and FQNEAQ. Trimming stripped 5 bases from V and 1 base from J, with 15 bases between. The CDR3 nucleotides read TGTGCCAGCAGCGAACATGGGGTTAGAAGCAATCAGCCCCAGCATTTT. Its translation: CASSEHGVRSNQPQHF.

This clone was detected ten times or more. CDR3 protein: CASSHNPDRGGTGELFF. In DNA form, the CDR3 reads TGCGCCAGCAGCCACAACCCGGACAGGGGGGGTACCGGGGAGCTGTTTTTT. The genes are TRBV4-1 and TRBJ2-2, with 10 positions matching TRBD1. V gave up 3 bases and J gave up 5 bases; unmatched junction bases: 9. The CDR3 runs to 17 residues. Germline CDR1 and CDR2: MGHRA and YSYEKL.

The J gene is TRBJ2-3, the V gene TRBV20-1; 7 bases match TRBD1. V trimming: 2 bases; J trimming: 9 bases; junction bases outside the gene matches: 2. From germline, CDR1 is DFQATT and CDR2 SNEGSKA (reference sequence). The CDR3 totals 11 residues. CDR3 sequence reads: CSARQGVTQYF. The CDR3 region has the DNA TGCAGTGCTAGACAGGGGGTGACGCAGTATTTT.

The V gene is TRBV21-1, the J gene TRBJ1-4. TRBV21-1 is a pseudogene locus. The CDR3 consists of 10 residues. CDR3 sequence (DNA): TGTGCCAGCAGCATTGGAAAACTGTTTTTT. Translating gives CASSIGKLFF.